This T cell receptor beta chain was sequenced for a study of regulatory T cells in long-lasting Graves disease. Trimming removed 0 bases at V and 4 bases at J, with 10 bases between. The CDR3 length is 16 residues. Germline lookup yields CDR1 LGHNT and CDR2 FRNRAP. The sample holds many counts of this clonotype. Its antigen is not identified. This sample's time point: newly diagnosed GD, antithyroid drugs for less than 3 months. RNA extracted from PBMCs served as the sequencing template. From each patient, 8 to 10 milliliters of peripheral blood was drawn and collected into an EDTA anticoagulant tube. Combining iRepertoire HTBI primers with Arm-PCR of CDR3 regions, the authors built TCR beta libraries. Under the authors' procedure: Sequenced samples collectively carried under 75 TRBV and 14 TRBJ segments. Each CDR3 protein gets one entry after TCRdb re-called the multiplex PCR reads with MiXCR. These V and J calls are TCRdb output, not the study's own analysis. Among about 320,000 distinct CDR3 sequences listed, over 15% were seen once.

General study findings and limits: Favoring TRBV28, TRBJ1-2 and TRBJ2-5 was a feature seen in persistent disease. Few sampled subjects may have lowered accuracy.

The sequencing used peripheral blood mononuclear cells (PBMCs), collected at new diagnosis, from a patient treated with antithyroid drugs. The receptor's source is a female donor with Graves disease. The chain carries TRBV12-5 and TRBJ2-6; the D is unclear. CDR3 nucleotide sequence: TGTGCTAGTGGTTTGGTACGTTCCTCGGGGGCCAACGTCCTGACTTTC. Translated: CASGLVRSSGANVLTF.